These T cell receptor beta chains were read from a single sample in a study of somatic mutations in cytotoxic T cells in rheumatoid arthritis. The method was immunoSEQ multiplex PCR; TCRdb's version includes in-frame clones alone and lacks a portion of them. The table has around 19,000 clones, about 70% seen once. The source material was CD8+ T cells sorted from blood. These receptors were taken from an adult with rheumatoid arthritis. CDR3s include the opening cysteine and the closing phenylalanine or tryptophan. A D gene is named only where the DNA matches it firmly. Clone sizes are given selectively: once, few, many, or a class where the clone is expanded.

J | V | D | size | CDR3 | DNA
TRBJ2-1 | TRBV4-3 | - | - | CASSQDWGRNEQFF | TGCGCCAGCAGCCAAGATTGGGGCAGGAATGAGCAGTTCTTC
TRBJ2-7 | TRBV6-1 | - | - | CASSGGVPPGEQYF | TGTGCCAGCAGTGGCGGGGTCCCACCTGGCGAGCAGTACTTC
TRBJ2-1 | TRBV30 | TRBD1 | few | CAWSVGRGRDEQFF | TGTGCCTGGAGTGTAGGCAGGGGGCGTGATGAGCAGTTCTTC
TRBJ2-7 | TRBV4-3 | - | few | CASSQDPVPTSYEQYF | TGCGCCAGCAGCCAAGATCCCGTGCCGACTTCGTACGAGCAGTACTTC
TRBJ2-5 | TRBV11-2 | - | once | CASSLGSNWQETQYF | TGTGCCAGCAGCTTAGGCTCGAACTGGCAAGAGACCCAGTACTTC
TRBJ2-7 | TRBV6-5 | - | - | CASSYEDSLYEQYF | TGTGCCAGCAGTTACGAGGACAGTTTATACGAGCAGTACTTC
TRBJ1-4 | TRBV6-1 | - | - | CASSGRHGGNEKLFF | TGTGCCAGCAGTGGACGACACGGCGGTAATGAAAAACTGTTTTTT
TRBJ1-4 | TRBV30 | - | - | CAWSRDRPNEKLFF | TGTGCCTGGAGTCGTGACAGACCGAATGAAAAACTGTTTTTT
TRBJ2-7 | TRBV6-1 | - | - | CASSESWGGALYEQYF | TGTGCCAGCAGTGAAAGTTGGGGGGGCGCACTCTACGAGCAGTACTTC
TRBJ2-3 | TRBV10-3 | - | - | CAISGVESDLSTDTQYF | TGTGCCATCAGTGGGGTGGAAAGCGACCTTTCCACAGATACGCAGTATTTT
TRBJ1-5 | TRBV19 | - | - | CASSIRAVSNQPQHF | TGTGCCAGTAGTATTCGGGCAGTGAGCAATCAGCCCCAGCATTTT
TRBJ1-2 | TRBV11-3 | - | - | CASSLVGHRAANYGYTF | TGTGCCAGCAGCTTAGTTGGGCACAGGGCGGCTAACTATGGCTACACCTTC
TRBJ2-2 | TRBV11-2 | - | - | CASRSGTSNTGELFF | TGTGCCAGCAGATCCGGGACTTCGAACACCGGGGAGCTGTTTTTT
TRBJ1-1 | TRBV9 | - | - | CASSPPEGSTEAFF | TGTGCCAGCAGCCCCCCGGAGGGCTCCACTGAAGCTTTCTTT
TRBJ2-7 | TRBV28 | - | - | CASSYAPDDSYEQYF | TGTGCCAGCAGTTACGCCCCCGACGACAGCTACGAGCAGTACTTC
TRBJ2-2 | TRBV9 | - | - | CASSPWDTITGELFF | TGTGCCAGCAGCCCCTGGGACACCATCACCGGGGAGCTGTTTTTT
TRBJ1-1 | TRBV27 | - | - | CASSFNVNTEAFF | TGTGCCAGCAGTTTCAACGTGAACACTGAAGCTTTCTTT
TRBJ1-6 | TRBV27 | TRBD1 | - | CASSLRDRANSPLHF | TGTGCCAGCAGTTTGAGGGACAGGGCCAATTCACCCCTCCACTTT
TRBJ2-1 | TRBV4-2 | TRBD2 | few | CASSQGTSGEDEQFF | TGTGCCAGCAGCCAAGGGACTAGCGGGGAAGATGAGCAGTTCTTC
TRBJ2-1 | TRBV28 | TRBD2 | - | CASRGAGGPNYNEQFF | TGTGCCAGCAGGGGGGCGGGGGGCCCAAACTACAATGAGCAGTTCTTC
TRBJ1-5 | TRBV9 | - | few | CASSVGSLGNQPQHF | TGTGCCAGCAGCGTAGGGTCCTTGGGCAATCAGCCCCAGCATTTT
TRBJ2-1 | TRBV11-2 | - | - | CASSLVILEQFF | TGTGCCAGCAGCTTAGTCATACTGGAGCAGTTCTTC
TRBJ2-3 | TRBV6-1 | TRBD2 | - | CASSEIAGSTDTQYF | TGTGCCAGCAGTGAAATAGCGGGGAGCACAGATACGCAGTATTTT
TRBJ2-7 | TRBV7-9 | TRBD1 | - | CASSLGTALYEQYF | TGTGCCAGCAGCCTCGGGACAGCCCTCTACGAGCAGTACTTC